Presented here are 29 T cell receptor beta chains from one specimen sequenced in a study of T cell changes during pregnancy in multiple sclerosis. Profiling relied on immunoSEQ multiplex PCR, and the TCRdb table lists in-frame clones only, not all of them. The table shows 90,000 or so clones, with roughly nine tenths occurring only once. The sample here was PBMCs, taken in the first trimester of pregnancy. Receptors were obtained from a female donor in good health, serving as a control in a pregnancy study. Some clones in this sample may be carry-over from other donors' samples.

CDR3: CASSVDLSGNTIYF. DNA of the CDR3: TGTGCCAGCAGCGTAGACCTATCTGGAAACACCATATATTTT. The chain couples TRBV9 to TRBJ1-3, with D unresolved. Trimming cost V 0 bases and J 1 base, with 5 bases left between them. This CDR3 region has 14 residues. CDR1 and CDR2 (germline): SGDLS, YYNGEE.

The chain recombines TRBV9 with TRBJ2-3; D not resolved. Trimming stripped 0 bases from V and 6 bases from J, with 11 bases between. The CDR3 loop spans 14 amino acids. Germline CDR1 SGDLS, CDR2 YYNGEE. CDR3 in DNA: TGTGCCAGCAGCGTAGGGCAGGCCGTGGATACGCAGTATTTT. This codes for CASSVGQAVDTQYF.

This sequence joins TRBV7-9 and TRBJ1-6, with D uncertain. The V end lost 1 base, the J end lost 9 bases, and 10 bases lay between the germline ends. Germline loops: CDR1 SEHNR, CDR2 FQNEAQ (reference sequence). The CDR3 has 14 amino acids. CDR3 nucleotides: TGTGCCAGCAGCTTAGACAGTTTGGCTTCACCCCTCCACTTT. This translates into CASSLDSLASPLHF.

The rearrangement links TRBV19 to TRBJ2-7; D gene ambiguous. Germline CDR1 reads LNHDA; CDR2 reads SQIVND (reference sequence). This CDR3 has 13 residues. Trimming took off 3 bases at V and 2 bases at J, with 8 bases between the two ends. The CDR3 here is CASSIGRTYEQYF. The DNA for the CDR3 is TGTGCCAGTAGTATCGGCAGGACCTACGAGCAGTACTTC.

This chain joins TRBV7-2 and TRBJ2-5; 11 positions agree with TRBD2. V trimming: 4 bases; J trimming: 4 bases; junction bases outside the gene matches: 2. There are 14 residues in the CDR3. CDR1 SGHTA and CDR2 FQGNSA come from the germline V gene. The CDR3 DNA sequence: TGTGCCAGCAGCTCAGGACTAGCGGGAGAGACCCAGTACTTC. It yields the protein CASSSGLAGETQYF.

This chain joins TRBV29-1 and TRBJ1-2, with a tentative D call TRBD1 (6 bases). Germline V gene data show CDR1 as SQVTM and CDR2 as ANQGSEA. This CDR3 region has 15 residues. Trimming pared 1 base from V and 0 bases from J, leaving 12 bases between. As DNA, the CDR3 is TGCAGCGTTGAAGGGGGGGGGCTACCTAACTATGGCTACACCTTC. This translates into CSVEGGGLPNYGYTF.

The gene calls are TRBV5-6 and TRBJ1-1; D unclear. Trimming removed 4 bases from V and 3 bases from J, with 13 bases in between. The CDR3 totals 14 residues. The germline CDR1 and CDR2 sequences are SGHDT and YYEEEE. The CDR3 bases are TGTGCCAGCAGCCCCGAGTACCAGGACACTGAAGCTTTCTTT. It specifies CASSPEYQDTEAFF.

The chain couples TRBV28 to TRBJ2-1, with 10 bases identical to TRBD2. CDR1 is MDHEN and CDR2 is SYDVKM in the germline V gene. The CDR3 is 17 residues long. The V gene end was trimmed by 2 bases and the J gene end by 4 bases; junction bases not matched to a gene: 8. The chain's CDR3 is CASSLTLAGAEYNEQFF. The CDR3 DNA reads TGTGCCAGCAGTTTAACCCTAGCGGGGGCGGAATACAATGAGCAGTTCTTC.

The CDR3 DNA is TGTGCCAGCAGCCAAGTGACGTCCCGGGGGTTCGATGGCTACACCTTC. Encoded protein: CASSQVTSRGFDGYTF. The chain carries TRBV4-2 and TRBJ1-2, with D perhaps TRBD1 (5 bases). The CDR3 sequence is 16 residues long. V lost 1 base, J lost 6 bases, and 18 bases lay in between. The germline V gene has CDR1 LGHNA and CDR2 YNFKEQ.

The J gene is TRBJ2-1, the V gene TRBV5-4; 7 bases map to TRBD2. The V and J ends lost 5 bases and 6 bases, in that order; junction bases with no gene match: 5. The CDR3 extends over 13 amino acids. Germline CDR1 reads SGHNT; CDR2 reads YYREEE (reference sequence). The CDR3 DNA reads TGTGCCAGCAGACCCTGGGGGGGCAATGAGCAGTTCTTC. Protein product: CASRPWGGNEQFF. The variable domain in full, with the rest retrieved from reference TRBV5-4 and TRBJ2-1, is ETGVTQSPTHLIKTRGQQVTLRCSSQSGHNTVSWYQQALGQGPQFIFQYYREEENGRGNFPPRFSGLQFPNYSSELNVNALELDDSALYLCASRPWGGNEQFFGPGTRLTVL.

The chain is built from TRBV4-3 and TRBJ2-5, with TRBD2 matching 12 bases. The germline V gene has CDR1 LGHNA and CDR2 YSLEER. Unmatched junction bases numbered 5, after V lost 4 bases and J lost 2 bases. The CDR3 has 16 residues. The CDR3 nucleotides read TGCGCCAGCAGCCCGGGGACTAGCGGGCCACAAGAGACCCAGTACTTC. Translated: CASSPGTSGPQETQYF.

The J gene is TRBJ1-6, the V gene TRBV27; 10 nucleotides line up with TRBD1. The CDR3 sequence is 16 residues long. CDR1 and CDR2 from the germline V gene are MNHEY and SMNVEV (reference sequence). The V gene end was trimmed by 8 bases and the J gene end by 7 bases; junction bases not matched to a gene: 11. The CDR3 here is CASSLLGQGNNSPLHF. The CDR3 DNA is TGTGCCAGCTCCCTTTTGGGACAGGGGAACAATTCACCCCTCCACTTT.

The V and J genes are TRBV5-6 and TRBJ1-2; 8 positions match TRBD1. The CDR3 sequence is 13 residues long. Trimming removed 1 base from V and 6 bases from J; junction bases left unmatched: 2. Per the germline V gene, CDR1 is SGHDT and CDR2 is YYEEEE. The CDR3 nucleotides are TGTGCCAGCAGCTTGCAGGGGGCGCATGGCTACACCTTC. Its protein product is CASSLQGAHGYTF. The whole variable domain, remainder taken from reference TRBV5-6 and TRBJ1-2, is DAGVTQSPTHLIKTRGQQVTLRCSPKSGHDTVSWYQQALGQGPQFIFQYYEEEERQRGNFPDRFSGHQFPNYSSELNVNALLLGDSALYLCASSLQGAHGYTFGSGTRLTVV.

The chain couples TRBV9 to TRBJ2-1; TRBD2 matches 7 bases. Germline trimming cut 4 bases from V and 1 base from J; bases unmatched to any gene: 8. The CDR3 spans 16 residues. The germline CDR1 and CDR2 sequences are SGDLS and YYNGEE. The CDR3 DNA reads TGTGCCAGCAGCCAAGAAGGAGCGGGGTCCTACAATGAGCAGTTCTTC. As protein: CASSQEGAGSYNEQFF.

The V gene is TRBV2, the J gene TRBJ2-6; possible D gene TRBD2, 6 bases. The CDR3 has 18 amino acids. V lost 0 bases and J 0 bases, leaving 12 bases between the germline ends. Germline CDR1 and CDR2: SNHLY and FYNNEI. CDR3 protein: CASSEAPQGLSGANVLTF. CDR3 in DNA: TGTGCCAGCAGTGAAGCGCCCCAGGGACTCTCTGGGGCCAACGTCCTGACTTTC.

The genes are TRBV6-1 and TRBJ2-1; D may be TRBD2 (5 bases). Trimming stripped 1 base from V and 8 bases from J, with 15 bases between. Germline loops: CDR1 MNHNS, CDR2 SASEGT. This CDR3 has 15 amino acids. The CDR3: CASSEVASTRDEQFF. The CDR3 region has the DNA TGTGCCAGCAGTGAAGTTGCTAGCACTAGGGATGAGCAGTTCTTC.

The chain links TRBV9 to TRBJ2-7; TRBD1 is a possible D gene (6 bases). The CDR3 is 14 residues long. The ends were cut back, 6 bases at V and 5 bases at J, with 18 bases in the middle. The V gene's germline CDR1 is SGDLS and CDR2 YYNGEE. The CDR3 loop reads CASTRDTKGDEQYF. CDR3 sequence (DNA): TGTGCCAGCACACGGGACACCAAAGGCGACGAGCAGTACTTC.

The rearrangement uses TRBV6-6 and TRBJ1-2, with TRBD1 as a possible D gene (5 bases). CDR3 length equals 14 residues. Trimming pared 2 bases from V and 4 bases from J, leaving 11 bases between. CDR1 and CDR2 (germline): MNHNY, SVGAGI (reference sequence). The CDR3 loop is CASSYGGGSYGYTF. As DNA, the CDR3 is TGTGCCAGCAGTTACGGGGGGGGGAGCTATGGCTACACCTTC.

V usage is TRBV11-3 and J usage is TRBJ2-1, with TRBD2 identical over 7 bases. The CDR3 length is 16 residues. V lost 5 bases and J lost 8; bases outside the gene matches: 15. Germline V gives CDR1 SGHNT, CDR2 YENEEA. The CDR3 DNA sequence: TGTGCCAGCAGCCGAGGCGCGAGGGAGGGTTTCGATGAGCAGTTCTTC. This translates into CASSRGAREGFDEQFF.

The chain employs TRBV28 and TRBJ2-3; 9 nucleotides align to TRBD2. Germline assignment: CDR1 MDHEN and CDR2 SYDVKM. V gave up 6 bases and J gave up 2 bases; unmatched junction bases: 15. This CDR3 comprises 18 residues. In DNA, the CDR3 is TGTGCCAGCAGCCCCCTCCGTCCTAGCGGGGCCTCCACAGATACGCAGTATTTT. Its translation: CASSPLRPSGASTDTQYF.

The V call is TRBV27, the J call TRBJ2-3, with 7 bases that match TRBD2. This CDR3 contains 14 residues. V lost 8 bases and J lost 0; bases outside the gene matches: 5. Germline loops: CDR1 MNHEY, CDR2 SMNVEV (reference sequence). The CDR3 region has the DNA TGTGCCAGCTCTAGCGGTTCTAGCACAGATACGCAGTATTTT. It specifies CASSSGSSTDTQYF.

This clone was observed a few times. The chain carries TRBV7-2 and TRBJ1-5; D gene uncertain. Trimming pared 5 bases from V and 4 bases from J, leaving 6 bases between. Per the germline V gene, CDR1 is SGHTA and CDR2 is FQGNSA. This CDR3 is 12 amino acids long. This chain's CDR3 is CASSVSNQPQHF. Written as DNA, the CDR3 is TGTGCCAGCAGCGTGTCTAATCAGCCCCAGCATTTT.

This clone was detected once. In DNA, the CDR3 is TGTGCCAGCAGCTTGGACACGAACACTGAAGCTTTCTTT. Its translation is CASSLDTNTEAFF. V gene TRBV11-3 combines with J gene TRBJ1-1; TRBD1 might be the D (5 bases). Germline CDR1 and CDR2: SGHNT and YENEEA. V gave up 3 bases and J gave up 1 base, with 6 bases separating them. This CDR3 has 13 amino acids.

CDR3 sequence (DNA): TGTGCCAGCAGCGTCTGGGGTTGGGTGGCGACTAGCGGAGAGTATTTT. This encodes CASSVWGWVATSGEYF. The rearrangement joins TRBV21-1 to TRBJ2-3; the D call of TRBD2 is as the table states it, not checked on the DNA. TRBV21-1 is assigned pseudogene status. The CDR3 has 16 amino acids.

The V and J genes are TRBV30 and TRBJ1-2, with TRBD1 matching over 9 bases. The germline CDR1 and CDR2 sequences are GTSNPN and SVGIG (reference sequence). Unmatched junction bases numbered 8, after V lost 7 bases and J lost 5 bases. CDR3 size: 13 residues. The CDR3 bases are TGTGCCTTTTACAGGGGGCGACGGTATGGCTACACCTTC. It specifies CAFYRGRRYGYTF.

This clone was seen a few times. The CDR3 nucleotides are TGTGCCAGCAGCAAACAGGGTAACACTGAAGCTTTCTTT. Translating gives CASSKQGNTEAFF. The chain employs TRBV7-9 and TRBJ1-1; D perhaps matches TRBD1 (6 bases). V lost 5 bases, J lost 2 bases, and 9 bases lay in between. Germline CDR1 and CDR2: SEHNR and FQNEAQ (reference sequence). This CDR3 region has 13 residues.

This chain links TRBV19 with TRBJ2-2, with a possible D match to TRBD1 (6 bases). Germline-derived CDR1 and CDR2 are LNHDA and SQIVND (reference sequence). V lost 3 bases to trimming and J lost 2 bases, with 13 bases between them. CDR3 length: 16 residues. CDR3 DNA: TGTGCCAGTAGTATCTCCGGGACAATCAACACCGGGGAGCTGTTTTTT. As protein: CASSISGTINTGELFF.

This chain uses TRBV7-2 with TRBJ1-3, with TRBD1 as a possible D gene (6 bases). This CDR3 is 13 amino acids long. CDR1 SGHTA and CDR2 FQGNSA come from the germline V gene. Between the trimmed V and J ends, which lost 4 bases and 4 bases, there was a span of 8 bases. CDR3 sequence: CASSSDRGNTIYF. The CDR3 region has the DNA TGTGCCAGCAGCTCAGACAGGGGAAACACCATATATTTT.

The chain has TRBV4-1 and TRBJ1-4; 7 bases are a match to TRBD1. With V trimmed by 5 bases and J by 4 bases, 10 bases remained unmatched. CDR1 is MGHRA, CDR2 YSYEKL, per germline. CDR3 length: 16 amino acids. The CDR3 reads CASSALTGEGNEKLFF. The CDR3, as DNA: TGCGCCAGCAGCGCGCTAACAGGGGAAGGTAATGAAAAACTGTTTTTT.